This record covers a single TCR beta chain. A read error may explain this, as a much larger clone is one base away. V was shortened by 5 bases and J by 6 bases, with 13 bases between the two germline ends. Per germline, CDR1 LNHNV and CDR2 YYDKDF (reference sequence). The CDR3 extends over 13 amino acids. The data derive from a study of CDR3 diversity in severe acne. From the PCR reads, TCRdb called clonotypes with MiXCR, one entry per CDR3 protein. The table records approximately 79,000 distinct CDR3 sequences, 45% to 50% of them present only once. The sample consisted of blood. This receptor was identified in a male donor in good health, serving as a control. The rearrangement links TRBV15 to TRBJ1-1, with D perhaps TRBD1 (5 bases). The CDR3 loop reads CATSLWRGAEAFF. The CDR3 DNA reads as TGTGCCACCAGCCTGTGGAGGGGCGCTGAAGCTTTCTTT.